What follows are 29 T cell receptor beta chains derived from one specimen sequenced in a study of shared clonotypes between healthy human individuals. CD45RO-negative CD8 cells positively selected for CCR7 made up the naive population, which excluded terminally differentiated effector memory CD45RA+ cells. The table came from immunoSEQ multiplex PCR; TCRdb's copy has only in-frame clones and leaves some out. The profile shows hundreds of thousands of clones, around 96% of them singletons. Sequenced input: naive CD8+ T cells sorted from blood. The receptors derive from a woman aged 30 to 39 in good health.

The V gene is TRBV9, the J gene TRBJ2-1; D possibly corresponds to TRBD2 (5 bases). Germline CDR1 is SGDLS and CDR2 is YYNGEE. V was pared by 4 bases and J by 8 bases, with 10 bases between. The CDR3 sequence is 12 residues long. The CDR3 sequence: CASSPEGDEQFF. The CDR3 coding sequence is TGTGCCAGCAGCCCAGAGGGCGATGAGCAGTTCTTC. Full variable domain (missing parts from reference TRBV9 and TRBJ2-1): DSGVTQTPKHLITATGQRVTLRCSPRSGDLSVYWYQQSLDQGLQFLIQYYNGEERAKGNILERFSAQQFPDLHSELNLSSLELGDSALYFCASSPEGDEQFFGPGTRLTVL.

The chain carries TRBV11-2 and TRBJ2-2; the match to TRBD2 covers 9 bases. Germline V gene lookup returns CDR1 SGHAT and CDR2 FQNNGV. There are 17 residues in the CDR3. Unmatched junction bases numbered 8, after V lost 2 bases and J lost 4 bases. In DNA, the CDR3 is TGTGCCAGCAGCTTAAGTGCGGGAGGGCCCGTCACCGGGGAGCTGTTTTTT. Its protein is CASSLSAGGPVTGELFF. The full variable domain, in which reference TRBV11-2 and TRBJ2-2 provide the parts outside the CDR3, is EAGVAQSPRYKIIEKRQSVAFWCNPISGHATLYWYQQILGQGPKLLIQFQNNGVVDDSQLPKDRFSAERLKGVDSTLKIQPAKLEDSAVYLCASSLSAGGPVTGELFFGEGSRLTVL.

Remarks on this clone: Other DNA sequences from this sample encode an identical CDR3 as well. The chain combines TRBV9 with TRBJ2-1; D ambiguous. Deletions cut 0 bases from V and 5 bases from J, with 3 bases between. Germline CDR1 and CDR2: SGDLS and YYNGEE. The CDR3 runs 12 residues. CDR3 DNA: TGTGCCAGCAGCGTAGGGGACAATGAGCAGTTCTTC. Translating it yields CASSVGDNEQFF.

This clone has just one count. The CDR3 loop is CASSHGSGQVWYNEQFF. The CDR3 DNA sequence: TGTGCCAGCAGCCATGGGAGCGGACAGGTTTGGTACAATGAGCAGTTCTTC. The genes are TRBV14 and TRBJ2-1, with 7 bases lining up with TRBD1. Germline CDR1 and CDR2: SGHDN and FVKESK. This CDR3 has 17 residues. Germline trimming cut 3 bases from V and 4 bases from J; bases unmatched to any gene: 12. Full variable domain (rest looked up from reference TRBV14 and TRBJ2-1): EAGVTQFPSHSVIEKGQTVTLRCDPISGHDNLYWYRRVMGKEIKFLLHFVKESKQDESGMPNNRFLAERTGGTYSTLKVQPAELEDSGVYFCASSHGSGQVWYNEQFFGPGTRLTVL.

This clone was detected only once. It is unclear where the CDR3 begins or ends on the DNA, so no DNA is shown, and the CDR3 is as TCRdb lists it. The J gene is TRBJ2-7, the V gene TRBV27. Germline V CDR1 and CDR2: MNHEY, SMNVEV (reference sequence). Counting both end residues, the CDR3 totals 15 amino acids. The CDR3 here is CASTSVGAGTGEQYF.

This clone was observed once. The chain recombines TRBV27 with TRBJ2-1; maybe TRBD2 (6 bases). With 5 bases removed from V and 4 bases from J, the gap between germline ends came to 18 bases. The CDR3 consists of 16 residues. Germline V gene lookup returns CDR1 MNHEY and CDR2 SMNVEV (reference sequence). CDR3 in DNA: TGTGCCAGCAGTCCGACATTGGGACTCGAGTACAATGAGCAGTTCTTC. This sequence encodes CASSPTLGLEYNEQFF.

In this sample, this clone turned up once. V and J are TRBV7-3 and TRBJ2-1; no definite D call. The CDR3 contains 15 residues. CDR1 SGHTA and CDR2 FQGTGA come from the germline V gene. Between the trimmed V and J ends, which lost 1 base and 4 bases, there was a span of 11 bases. The CDR3 DNA is TGTGCCAGCAGCTTAAAACGCCAAGCTTACAATGAGCAGTTCTTC. Translated: CASSLKRQAYNEQFF.

On this clone itself: Its ends do not fully match the called genes, so a read error is possible. The genes are TRBV28 and TRBJ2-1; 12 bases agree with TRBD2. CDR1 and CDR2 (germline): MDHEN, SYDVKM. The CDR3 totals 18 residues. CDR3 sequence: CASSLLRTSGAHYSEQFF. The CDR3 DNA follows: TGTGCCAGCAGCCTCCTACGGACTAGCGGGGCTCATTACAGTGAGCAGTTCTTC. The whole variable domain, filled in from reference TRBV28 and TRBJ2-1, reads DVKVTQSSRYLVKRTGEKVFLECVQDMDHENMFWYRQDPGLGLRLIYFSYDVKMKEKGDIPEGYSVSREKKERFSLILESASTNQTSMYLCASSLLRTSGAHYSEQFFGPGTRLTVL.

The chain links TRBV20-1 to TRBJ2-1; possible D gene TRBD2, 5 bases. The CDR3 covers 11 residues. Trimming shortened V by 4 bases and J by 10 bases, and 11 bases separated the two germline ends. Germline V gives CDR1 DFQATT, CDR2 SNEGSKA (reference sequence). The CDR3 DNA follows: TGCAGTGCTAAGGAGGTCGGGGAGCAGTTCTTC. This gives the protein CSAKEVGEQFF.

In the case of this clone: In the same sample, other DNA sequences code for this CDR3. V and J are TRBV9 and TRBJ1-1; no clear D. The CDR3 has 14 residues. Germline V lookup: CDR1 SGDLS, CDR2 YYNGEE. The germline V and J ends were trimmed by 0 bases and 0 bases, with 6 bases remaining between them. CDR3 residues: CASSVGHLNTEAFF. CDR3 DNA sequence: TGTGCCAGCAGCGTAGGACACTTGAACACTGAAGCTTTCTTT. The full variable domain, completed using reference TRBV9 and TRBJ1-1, is DSGVTQTPKHLITATGQRVTLRCSPRSGDLSVYWYQQSLDQGLQFLIQYYNGEERAKGNILERFSAQQFPDLHSELNLSSLELGDSALYFCASSVGHLNTEAFFGQGTRLTVV.

To note about this clone: The identical CDR3 is also encoded by other nucleotide sequences in the sample. This sequence joins TRBV27 and TRBJ2-7, with a weak D call TRBD1 (5 bases). The V gene's germline CDR1 is MNHEY and CDR2 SMNVEV (reference sequence). V lost 3 bases and J 4 bases, leaving 10 bases between the germline ends. This CDR3 comprises 13 residues. The chain's CDR3 is CASSFSTGYEQYF. CDR3 in DNA: TGTGCCAGCAGTTTCTCAACAGGTTACGAGCAGTACTTC.

The rearrangement links TRBV27 to TRBJ1-1; D possibly corresponds to TRBD1 (5 bases). Germline V gene data show CDR1 as MNHEY and CDR2 as SMNVEV (reference sequence). The V and J ends lost 6 bases and 5 bases respectively, with 16 bases between them. This CDR3 spans 14 amino acids. CDR3 in amino acids: CASSARGLETEAFF. For the CDR3, the DNA is TGTGCCAGCAGCGCCCGGGGGTTGGAAACTGAAGCTTTCTTT.

This clone was picked up one time. The V call is TRBV28, the J call TRBJ1-5; no clear D gene. The CDR3 spans 13 residues. Trimming removed 6 bases from V and 7 bases from J, with 13 bases in between. Germline values: CDR1 MDHEN, CDR2 SYDVKM. CDR3 in amino acids: CASSPGRNQPQHF. The CDR3 region has the DNA TGTGCCAGCAGCCCCGGAAGAAACCAGCCCCAGCATTTT.

The CDR3 DNA sequence: TGTGCCAGCAGCTTAGCGGCCACCGGCCTAGATGAAAAACTGTTTTTT. Encoded protein: CASSLAATGLDEKLFF. The genes are TRBV7-9 and TRBJ1-4; D remains unclear. The germline CDR1 and CDR2 sequences are SEHNR and FQNEAQ (reference sequence). CDR3 length: 16 amino acids. Trimming removed 0 bases from V and 6 bases from J, with 14 bases in between.

The chain has TRBV14 and TRBJ1-2; D is perhaps TRBD1 (5 bases). Trimming shortened V by 5 bases and J by 4 bases, and 11 bases separated the two germline ends. Germline V gene lookup returns CDR1 SGHDN and CDR2 FVKESK. The CDR3 has 13 amino acids. CDR3 coding DNA: TGTGCCAGCAGCGAGGGACCGACCTATGGCTACACCTTC. It encodes CASSEGPTYGYTF.

The chain joins TRBV5-8 to TRBJ1-1, with 7 bases matching TRBD1. This CDR3 region has 14 residues. V lost 4 bases and J lost 3; bases outside the gene matches: 6. Germline values: CDR1 SGHTS, CDR2 YDEGEE. The CDR3 DNA sequence: TGTGCCAGCAGCAAACAGGGGATGGACACTGAAGCTTTCTTT. It is translated as CASSKQGMDTEAFF.

As concerns this clone: Other DNA sequences of this sample code for an identical CDR3. The gene calls are TRBV2 and TRBJ2-1; no firm D call. Germline CDR1 reads SNHLY; CDR2 reads FYNNEI. V lost 6 bases and J lost 0, with 6 bases in between. The CDR3 length is 13 residues. CDR3 loop: CASRGSSYNEQFF. As DNA, the CDR3 is TGTGCCAGCAGGGGTAGCTCCTACAATGAGCAGTTCTTC. The complete variable domain, with remaining parts taken from reference TRBV2 and TRBJ2-1, reads EPEVTQTPSHQVTQMGQEVILRCVPISNHLYFYWYRQILGQKVEFLVSFYNNEISEKSEIFDDQFSVERPDGSNFTLKIRSTKLEDSAMYFCASRGSSYNEQFFGPGTRLTVL.

The chain carries TRBV9 and TRBJ2-2; no firm D call. Germline loops: CDR1 SGDLS, CDR2 YYNGEE. Trimming stripped 6 bases from V and 0 bases from J, with 3 bases between. CDR3 size: 12 residues. CDR3 in amino acids: CASTANTGELFF. The CDR3 region has the DNA TGTGCCAGCACCGCGAACACCGGGGAGCTGTTTTTT.

The chain couples TRBV11-2 to TRBJ2-5; 9 bases match TRBD1. V trimming: 5 bases; J trimming: 5 bases; junction bases outside the gene matches: 9. CDR1 is SGHAT, CDR2 FQNNGV, per germline. The CDR3 sequence is 15 residues long. CDR3 amino acids: CASSTGTGWVETQYF. CDR3 in DNA: TGTGCCAGCAGCACGGGGACAGGGTGGGTGGAGACCCAGTACTTC.

The V call is TRBV27, the J call TRBJ2-3; D is possibly TRBD1 (6 bases). This CDR3 has 14 amino acids. CDR1 is MNHEY and CDR2 is SMNVEV in the germline V gene (reference sequence). Trimming pared 4 bases from V and 4 bases from J, leaving 12 bases between. The CDR3 DNA is TGTGCCAGCAGTTCATCACAGGGAGCAGATACGCAGTATTTT. Its translation is CASSSSQGADTQYF.

This clone was picked up one time. The chain couples TRBV29-1 to TRBJ2-5; possibly TRBD2 for D (6 bases). The V and J ends lost 2 bases and 2 bases respectively, with 18 bases between them. Germline loops: CDR1 SQVTM, CDR2 ANQGSEA. The CDR3 runs 16 residues. In DNA, the CDR3 is TGCAGCGTTGAATACGAAGCGGTCCGGGGGCAAGAGACCCAGTACTTC. Its translation: CSVEYEAVRGQETQYF.

This chain joins TRBV25-1 and TRBJ2-1, with 7 bases aligning to TRBD2. The CDR3 runs to 16 residues. V shed 3 bases and J 7 bases; nucleotides not matched to a gene: 12. The germline CDR1 and CDR2 sequences are MGHDK and SYGVNS. CDR3 nucleotide sequence: TGTGCCAGCAGTGACCGGACTAGTCTGGGGTGGAATGAGCAGTTCTTC. Protein: CASSDRTSLGWNEQFF.

This chain connects TRBV6-5 to TRBJ1-1, with no clear D. Between the trimmed V and J ends, which lost 8 bases and 7 bases, there was a span of 14 bases. Germline V lookup: CDR1 MNHEY, CDR2 SVGAGI. The CDR3 length is 12 residues. CDR3 sequence reads: CASVRYAGEAFF. The DNA of the CDR3 is TGTGCCAGCGTCCGGTATGCCGGTGAAGCTTTCTTT.

In its sample, this clone was seen once. This rearrangement joins TRBV7-9 to TRBJ2-7, with D possibly being TRBD2 (6 bases). Germline assignment: CDR1 SEHNR and CDR2 FQNEAQ (reference sequence). Trimming took 5 bases from V and 5 from J, leaving 13 bases between them. The CDR3 is 13 residues long. The CDR3 loop reads CASSLRDFNEQYF. The CDR3 DNA is TGTGCCAGCAGCCTACGGGACTTCAACGAGCAGTACTTC. The complete variable domain, with remaining parts taken from reference TRBV7-9 and TRBJ2-7, reads DTGVSQNPRHKITKRGQNVTFRCDPISEHNRLYWYRQTLGQGPEFLTYFQNEAQLEKSRLLSDRFSAERPKGSFSTLEIQRTEQGDSAMYLCASSLRDFNEQYFGPGTRLTVT.

The chain combines TRBV11-2 with TRBJ1-2; 11 bases line up with TRBD1. Trimming removed 3 bases from V and 4 bases from J; junction bases left unmatched: 7. The germline V gene encodes CDR1 SGHAT and CDR2 FQNNGV. CDR3 length: 16 amino acids. CDR3 coding DNA: TGTGCCAGCAGCTTTCCCGGACAGGGGGCATCCTATGGCTACACCTTC. It is translated as CASSFPGQGASYGYTF.

The chain is built from TRBV7-9 and TRBJ2-2; 7 bases line up with TRBD2. V dropped 11 bases and J dropped 6; count of bases not matched to a gene: 9. This CDR3 is 13 amino acids long. Germline values: CDR1 SEHNR, CDR2 FQNEAQ (reference sequence). The CDR3 sequence: CAYWREQAGELFF. The CDR3 bases are TGTGCCTACTGGCGGGAGCAAGCCGGGGAGCTGTTTTTT.

This clone was observed a single time. The chain has TRBV11-2 and TRBJ2-6, with D unresolved. Germline-derived CDR1 and CDR2 are SGHAT and FQNNGV. This CDR3 contains 16 residues. V lost 5 bases to trimming and J lost 1 base, with 12 bases between them. CDR3 nucleotides: TGTGCCAGCAGCCCAGGATGGGGTTCTGGGGCCAACGTCCTGACTTTC. Translating gives CASSPGWGSGANVLTF.

This chain uses TRBV5-6 with TRBJ1-3; D is undetermined. The germline V gene encodes CDR1 SGHDT and CDR2 YYEEEE. The V end lost 0 bases, the J end lost 0 bases, and 7 bases lay between the germline ends. This CDR3 is built from 15 residues. CDR3 nucleotides: TGTGCCAGCAGCTTGGGTCCGAACTCTGGAAACACCATATATTTT. This translates into CASSLGPNSGNTIYF.

The genes are TRBV13 and TRBJ2-1, with 7 bases matching TRBD1. Germline loops: CDR1 PRHDT, CDR2 FYEKMQ (reference sequence). The length of the CDR3 is 16 residues. V was pared by 5 bases and J by 8 bases, with 15 bases of the junction left unmatched. This chain's CDR3 is CASSGRGQSSTDEQFF. The CDR3 DNA reads TGTGCCAGCAGCGGCCGGGGACAGAGTAGTACGGATGAGCAGTTCTTC.